This T cell receptor beta chain was captured by sequencing in a study of shared clonotypes between healthy human individuals. CDR3 size: 15 residues. After removal of 4 bases from V and 2 bases from J, the junction contained 1 base not matched to a gene. From germline, CDR1 is SEHNR and CDR2 FQNEAQ (reference sequence). Once extracted for a subset, genomic DNA was divided evenly among several immunoSEQ plates. Here immunoSEQ multiplex PCR was the method, and the copy in TCRdb shows in-frame clones only, minus some. The data hold some 96,000 clones, with around 43% observed a single time. The study's findings and limits: Investigators expected sequencing depth to affect clonotype sharing among donors.

This clone was detected many times. What it binds is unknown. V and J are TRBV7-9 and TRBJ2-6, with 8 bases lining up with TRBD1. Specimen: PBMCs. The sequence came from a woman between 40 and 55 years old in good health. Some clones in this sample may be carry-over from other donors' samples. Here the CDR3 reads CASSSQGAGANVLTF. The CDR3 DNA follows: TGTGCCAGCAGCTCACAGGGGGCTGGGGCCAACGTCCTGACTTTC.